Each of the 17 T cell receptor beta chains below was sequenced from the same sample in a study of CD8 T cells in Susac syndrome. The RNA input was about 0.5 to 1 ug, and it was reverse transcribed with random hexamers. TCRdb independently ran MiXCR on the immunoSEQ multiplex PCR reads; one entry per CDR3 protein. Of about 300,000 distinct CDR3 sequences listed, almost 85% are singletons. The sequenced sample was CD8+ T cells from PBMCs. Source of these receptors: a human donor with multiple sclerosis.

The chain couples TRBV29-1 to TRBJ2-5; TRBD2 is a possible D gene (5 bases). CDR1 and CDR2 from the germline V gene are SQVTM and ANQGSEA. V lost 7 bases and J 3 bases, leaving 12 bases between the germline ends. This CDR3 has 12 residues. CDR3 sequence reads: CSAEGLEETQYF. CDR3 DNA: TGCAGCGCCGAAGGACTGGAAGAGACCCAGTACTTC.

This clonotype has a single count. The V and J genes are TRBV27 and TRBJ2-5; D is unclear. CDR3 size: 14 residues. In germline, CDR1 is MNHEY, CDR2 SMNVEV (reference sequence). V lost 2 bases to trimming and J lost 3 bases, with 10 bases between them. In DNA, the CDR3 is TGTGCCAGCAGTTTAGTGGGTGCAGAAGAGACCCAGTACTTC. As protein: CASSLVGAEETQYF.

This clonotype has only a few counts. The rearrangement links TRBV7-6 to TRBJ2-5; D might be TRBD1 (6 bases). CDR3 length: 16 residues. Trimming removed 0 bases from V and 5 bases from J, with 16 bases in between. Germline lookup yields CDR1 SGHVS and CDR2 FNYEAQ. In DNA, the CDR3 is TGTGCCAGCAGCTTAGCTTGGGGGCGCGAAGGCGAGACCCAGTACTTC. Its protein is CASSLAWGREGETQYF.

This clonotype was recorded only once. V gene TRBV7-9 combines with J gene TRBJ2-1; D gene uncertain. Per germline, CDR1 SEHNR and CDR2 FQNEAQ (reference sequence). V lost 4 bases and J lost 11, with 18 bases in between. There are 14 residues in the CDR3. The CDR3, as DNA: TGTGCCAGCAGCTCACCGGGCAGCCCGAATCAGCAGTTCTTC. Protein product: CASSSPGSPNQQFF.

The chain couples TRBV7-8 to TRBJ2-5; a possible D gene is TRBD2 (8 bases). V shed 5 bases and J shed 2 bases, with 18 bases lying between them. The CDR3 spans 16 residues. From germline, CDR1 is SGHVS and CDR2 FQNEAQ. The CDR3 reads CASSTGASGRQETQYF. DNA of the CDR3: TGTGCCAGCAGCACAGGGGCTAGCGGGCGGCAAGAGACCCAGTACTTC.

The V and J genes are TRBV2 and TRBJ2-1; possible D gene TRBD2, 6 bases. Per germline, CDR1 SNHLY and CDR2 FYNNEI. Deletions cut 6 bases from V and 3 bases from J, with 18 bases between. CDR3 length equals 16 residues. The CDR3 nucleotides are TGTGCCAGCAGCGGAATCGGGGGACCGGGCTACAATGAGCAGTTCTTC. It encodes CASSGIGGPGYNEQFF.

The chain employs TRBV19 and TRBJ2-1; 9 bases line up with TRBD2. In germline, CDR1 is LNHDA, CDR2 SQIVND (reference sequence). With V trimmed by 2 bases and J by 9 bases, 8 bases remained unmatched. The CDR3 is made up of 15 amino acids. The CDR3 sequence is CASSIMDLAGSEQFF. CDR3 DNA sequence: TGTGCCAGTAGTATAATGGATCTAGCGGGATCTGAGCAGTTCTTC.

The CDR3 nucleotides are TGTGCCAGCAGCCCCCCCTTGGACACTGAAGCTTTCTTT. Translated: CASSPPLDTEAFF. V gene TRBV9 combines with J gene TRBJ1-1; D is uncertain. V lost 4 bases to trimming and J lost 3 bases, with 10 bases between them. This CDR3 has 13 amino acids. Germline-derived CDR1 and CDR2 are SGDLS and YYNGEE.

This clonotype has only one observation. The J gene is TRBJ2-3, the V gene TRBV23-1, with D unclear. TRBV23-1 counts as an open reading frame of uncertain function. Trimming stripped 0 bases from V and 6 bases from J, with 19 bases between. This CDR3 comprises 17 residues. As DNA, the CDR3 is TGCGCCAGCAGTCAATCAGGCGCCCTTCCGAAACGCGATACGCAGTATTTT. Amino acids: CASSQSGALPKRDTQYF.

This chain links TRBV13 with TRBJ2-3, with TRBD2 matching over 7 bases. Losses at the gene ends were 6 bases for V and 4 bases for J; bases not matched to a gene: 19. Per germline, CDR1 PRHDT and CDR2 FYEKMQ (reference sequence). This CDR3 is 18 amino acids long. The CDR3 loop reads CASSSSSEREPRPDTQYF. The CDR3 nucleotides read TGTGCCAGCAGTTCGTCCAGCGAGCGGGAACCCCGTCCAGATACGCAGTATTTT.

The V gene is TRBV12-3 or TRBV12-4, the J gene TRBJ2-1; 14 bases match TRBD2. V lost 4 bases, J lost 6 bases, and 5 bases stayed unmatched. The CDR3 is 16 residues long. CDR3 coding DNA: TGTGCCAGCAGTTCCCGGACTAGCGGGAGGCTCAATGAGCAGTTCTTC. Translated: CASSSRTSGRLNEQFF.

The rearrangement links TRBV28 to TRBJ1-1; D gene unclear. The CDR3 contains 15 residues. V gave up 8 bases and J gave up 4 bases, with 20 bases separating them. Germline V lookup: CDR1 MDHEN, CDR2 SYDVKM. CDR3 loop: CASEPSFGFSTEAFF. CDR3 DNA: TGTGCCAGCGAGCCCTCTTTTGGGTTTAGCACTGAAGCTTTCTTT.

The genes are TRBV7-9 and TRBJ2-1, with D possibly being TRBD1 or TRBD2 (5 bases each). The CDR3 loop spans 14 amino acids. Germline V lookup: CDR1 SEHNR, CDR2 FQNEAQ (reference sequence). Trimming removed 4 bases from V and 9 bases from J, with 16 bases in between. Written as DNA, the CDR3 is TGTGCCAGCAGCTCTCCGGGGCCCCGGGGTGAGCAGTTCTTC. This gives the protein CASSSPGPRGEQFF.

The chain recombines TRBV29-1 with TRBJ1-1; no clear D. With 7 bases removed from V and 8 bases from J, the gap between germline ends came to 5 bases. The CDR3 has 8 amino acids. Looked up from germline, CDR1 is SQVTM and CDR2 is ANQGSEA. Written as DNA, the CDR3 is TGCAGCGGACCAGAAGCTTTCTTT. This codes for CSGPEAFF.

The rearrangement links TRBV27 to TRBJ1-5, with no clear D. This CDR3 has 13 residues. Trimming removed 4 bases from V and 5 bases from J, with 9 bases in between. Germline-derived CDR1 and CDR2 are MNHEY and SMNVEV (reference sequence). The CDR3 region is CASSSGEDQPQHF. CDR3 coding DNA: TGTGCCAGCAGTTCTGGGGAGGATCAGCCCCAGCATTTT.

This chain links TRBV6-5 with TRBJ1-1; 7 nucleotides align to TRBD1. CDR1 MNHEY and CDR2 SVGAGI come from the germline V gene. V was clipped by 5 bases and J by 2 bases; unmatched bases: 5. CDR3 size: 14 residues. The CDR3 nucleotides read TGTGCCAGCAGTCAGGGGGTCCGAAACACTGAAGCTTTCTTT. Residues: CASSQGVRNTEAFF.

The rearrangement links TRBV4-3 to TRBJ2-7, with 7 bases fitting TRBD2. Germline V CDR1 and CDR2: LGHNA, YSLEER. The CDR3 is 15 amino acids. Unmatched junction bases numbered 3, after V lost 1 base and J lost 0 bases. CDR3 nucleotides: TGCGCCAGCAGCCAAGCCGGCGGGAGCTCCTACGAGCAGTACTTC. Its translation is CASSQAGGSSYEQYF.